The T cell receptor (beta chain) described here comes from a study of identical twins. Trimming cost V 2 bases and J 3 bases, with 8 bases left between them. This CDR3 comprises 13 residues. Germline lookup yields CDR1 MDHEN and CDR2 SYDVKM. One entry per CDR3 protein results from TCRdb running MiXCR on the 5' RACE reads. The sample contains roughly 470,000 distinct CDR3 sequences, roughly an eighth of which appear only once. These data are also associated with another study on yellow fever vaccine responses in identical twins.

V usage is TRBV28 and J usage is TRBJ2-7; D is unresolved. This clonotype was sampled from a woman aged 18-35 years in good health. The sample consisted of CD4+ T cells sorted from blood. CDR3 nucleotides: TGTGCCAGCAGTTTAGGATATCTCTACGAGCAGTACTTC. Translated, it gives CASSLGYLYEQYF. Full variable domain (outside the CDR3, taken from reference TRBV28 and TRBJ2-7): DVKVTQSSRYLVKRTGEKVFLECVQDMDHENMFWYRQDPGLGLRLIYFSYDVKMKEKGDIPEGYSVSREKKERFSLILESASTNQTSMYLCASSLGYLYEQYFGPGTRLTVT.